These T cell receptor beta chains were read from a single sample in a study of blood T cell repertoires in COVID-19. This table comes from immunoSEQ multiplex PCR, and its TCRdb copy is limited to in-frame clones, with some not included. The sample has approximately 470,000 clones, 87% seen once. Material for sequencing was PBMCs or T cells enriched from blood (not recorded which). The receptors derive from a woman aged 18-29 years who had recovered from COVID-19. The CDR3 runs from the conserved cysteine through the conserved F or W. A D gene is named only where the DNA matches it firmly. For some rows the clone size is stated as once, few or many, or as a class when expanded; others skip it.

TRBJ1-1	TRBV7-8	NA	NA	TGTGCCAGCAGTTTCCCCGAAGGGTCTACAGGGAACACTGAAGCTTTCTTT	CASSFPEGSTGNTEAFF
TRBJ2-3	TRBV2	NA	TRBD2	TGTGCCAGCAGAAAAAGGACTAGCGGGGAGGGGGATACGCAGTATTTT	CASRKRTSGEGDTQYF
TRBJ2-5	TRBV2	NA	NA	TGTGCCAGCCGGGACTCCTTGTACCAAGAGACCCAGTACTTC	CASRDSLYQETQYF
TRBJ1-5	TRBV5-1	NA	TRBD1	TGCGCCAGCAGCCCGAGGGGACAGCCCACTTATAGCAATCAGCCCCAGCATTTT	CASSPRGQPTYSNQPQHF
TRBJ2-7	TRBV2	NA	TRBD1	TGTGCCAGCAGTGAACCGATACAGGGGGCTCCTGGGGAGCAGTACTTC	CASSEPIQGAPGEQYF
TRBJ1-6	TRBV11-2	NA	TRBD1	TGTGCCAGCAGCCAGTACAGGGGGCTTAGGTCACCCCTCCACTTT	CASSQYRGLRSPLHF
TRBJ1-2	TRBV1	NA	NA	TGCACCAGCAGCCAACAGGGAACTACATATGGCTACACCTTC	CTSSQQGTTYGYTF
TRBJ1-2	TRBV6-5	NA	TRBD1	TGTGCCAGCGTGGGGACAGGGGCAGAGGGCTACACCTTC	CASVGTGAEGYTF
TRBJ1-2	TRBV28	NA	NA	TGTGCCAGCAGTACGGCAGGGGCAAGGGGCTACACCTTC	CASSTAGARGYTF
TRBJ2-1	TRBV9	NA	NA	TGTGCCAGCAGCCCGATGTCCAGCTACAATGAGCAGTTCTTC	CASSPMSSYNEQFF
TRBJ2-3	TRBV28	NA	NA	TGTGCCAGCAGTTTATCCTTCTCCACGACTCAGTATTTT	CASSLSFSTTQYF
TRBJ2-4	TRBV9	NA	TRBD1	TGTGCCAGCAGCCCACAAACAGGGGGGTTAGCCAAAAACATTCAGTACTTC	CASSPQTGGLAKNIQYF
TRBJ1-4	TRBV4-1	NA	NA	TGCGCCAGCAGCCAAGTCCGGGGGGTGAAAGATGAAAAACTGTTTTTT	CASSQVRGVKDEKLFF
TRBJ2-7	TRBV9	NA	NA	TGTGCCAGCAGCAGCTGGGCAGACGGAGGGCAGTACTTC	CASSSWADGGQYF
TRBJ2-7	TRBV28	NA	NA	TGTGCCAGCCGAACCTCGAGGGGGGGGTACGAGCAGTACTTC	CASRTSRGGYEQYF
TRBJ2-5	TRBV7-9	many	NA	TGTGCCAGCAGCTTTTCTATGGAAGAGACCCAGTACTTC	CASSFSMEETQYF
TRBJ2-3	TRBV5-1	once	TRBD2	TGCGCCAGCAGCTTTGCCGGCGGGGGGGCGAGGACGCAGTATTTT	CASSFAGGGARTQYF
TRBJ2-3	TRBV28	NA	NA	TGTGCCAGCAACCGACAGCCCACAGATACGCAGTATTTT	CASNRQPTDTQYF
TRBJ2-3	TRBV19	NA	TRBD2	TGTGCCAGTACCCTCAGAATAGGGGAGCGGGGGCCATCGGAGAAAACGCAGTATTTT	CASTLRIGERGPSEKTQYF
TRBJ2-7	TRBV5-4	NA	NA	TGTGCCAGCAGCACACAGGGAATTTCCTACGAGCAGTACTTC	CASSTQGISYEQYF
TRBJ1-2	TRBV19	once	NA	TGTGCCAGTCCGCCACAGGGTAGAGGTTATGGCTACACCTTC	CASPPQGRGYGYTF
TRBJ1-2	TRBV5-4	NA	NA	TGTGCCAGCAGCTTGGGGTTAGGGTACGGCGGGGAAGGCTACACCTTC	CASSLGLGYGGEGYTF
TRBJ2-5	TRBV28	NA	NA	TGTGCCAGCAGTCCGCCACGAGGGCAAGAGACCCAGTACTTC	CASSPPRGQETQYF
TRBJ1-2	TRBV2	NA	TRBD1	TGTGCCAACAAAGGGGGGACAGGCCCACATGGCTACACCTTC	CANKGGTGPHGYTF
TRBJ1-1	TRBV7-2	NA	NA	TGTGCCAGCAGCTTACAGGTTTCAGCGAACACTGAAGCTTTCTTT	CASSLQVSANTEAFF
TRBJ2-5	TRBV10-1	NA	TRBD1	TGCGCCAGCAGTGGTCAGGGGGCAGAGACCCAGTACTTC	CASSGQGAETQYF
TRBJ1-1	TRBV7-9	NA	NA	TGTGCCAGCAGCCCCGGACAGACTAACACTGAAGCTTTCTTT	CASSPGQTNTEAFF
TRBJ1-1	TRBV2	NA	NA	TGTGCCACAGGGGCCGGGGCTCGGGCTGAAGCTTTCTTT	CATGAGARAEAFF
TRBJ1-3	TRBV12-3/TRBV12-4	NA	NA	TGTGCCAGCAGTTTGAGCACCATATATTTT	CASSLSTIYF